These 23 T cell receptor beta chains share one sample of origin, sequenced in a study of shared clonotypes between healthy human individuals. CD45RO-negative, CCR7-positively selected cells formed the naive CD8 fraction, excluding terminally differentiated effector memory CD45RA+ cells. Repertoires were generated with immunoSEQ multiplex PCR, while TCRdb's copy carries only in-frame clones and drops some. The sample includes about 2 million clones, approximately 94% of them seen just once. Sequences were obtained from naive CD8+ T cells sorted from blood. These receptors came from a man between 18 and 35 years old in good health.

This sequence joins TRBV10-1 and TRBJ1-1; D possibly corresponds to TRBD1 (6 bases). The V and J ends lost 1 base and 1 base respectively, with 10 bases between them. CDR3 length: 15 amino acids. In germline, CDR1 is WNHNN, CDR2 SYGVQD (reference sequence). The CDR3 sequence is CASSEYRDGNTEAFF. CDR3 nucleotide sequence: TGCGCCAGCAGTGAGTACAGGGACGGGAACACTGAAGCTTTCTTT.

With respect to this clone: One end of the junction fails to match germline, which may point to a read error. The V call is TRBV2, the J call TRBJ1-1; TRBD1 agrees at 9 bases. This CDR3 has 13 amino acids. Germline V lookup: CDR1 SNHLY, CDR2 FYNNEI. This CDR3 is CVSHWGQGEGAFF. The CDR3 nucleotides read TGTGTCAGCCATTGGGGACAGGGAGAGGGAGCTTTCTTT.

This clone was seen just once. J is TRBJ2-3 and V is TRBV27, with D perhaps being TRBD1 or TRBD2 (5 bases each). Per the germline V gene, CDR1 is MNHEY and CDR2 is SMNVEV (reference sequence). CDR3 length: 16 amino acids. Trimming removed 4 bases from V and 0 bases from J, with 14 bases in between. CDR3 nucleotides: TGTGCCAGCAGTTCTTCCGTAGGGGAGAGCACAGATACGCAGTATTTT. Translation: CASSSSVGESTDTQYF.

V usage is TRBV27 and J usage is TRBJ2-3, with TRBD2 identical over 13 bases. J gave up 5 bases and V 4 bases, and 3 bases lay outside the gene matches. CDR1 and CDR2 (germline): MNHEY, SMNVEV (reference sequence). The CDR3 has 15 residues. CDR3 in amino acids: CASSWTSGSGDTQYF. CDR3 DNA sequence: TGTGCCAGCAGTTGGACTAGCGGGAGTGGAGATACGCAGTATTTT.

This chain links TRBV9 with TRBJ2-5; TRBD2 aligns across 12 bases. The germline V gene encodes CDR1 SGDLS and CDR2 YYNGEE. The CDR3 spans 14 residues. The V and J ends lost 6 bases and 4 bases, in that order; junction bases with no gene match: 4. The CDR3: CASNGGLAGETQYF. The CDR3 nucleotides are TGTGCCAGCAATGGGGGACTAGCGGGAGAGACCCAGTACTTC. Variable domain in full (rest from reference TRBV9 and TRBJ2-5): DSGVTQTPKHLITATGQRVTLRCSPRSGDLSVYWYQQSLDQGLQFLIQYYNGEERAKGNILERFSAQQFPDLHSELNLSSLELGDSALYFCASNGGLAGETQYFGPGTRLLVL.

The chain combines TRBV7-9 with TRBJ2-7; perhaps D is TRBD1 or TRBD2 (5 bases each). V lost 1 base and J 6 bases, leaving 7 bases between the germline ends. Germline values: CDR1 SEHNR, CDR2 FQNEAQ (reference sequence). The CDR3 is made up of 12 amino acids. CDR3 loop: CASSLEGTEQYF. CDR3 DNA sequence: TGTGCCAGCAGCTTAGAAGGGACCGAGCAGTACTTC. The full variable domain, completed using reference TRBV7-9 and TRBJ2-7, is DTGVSQNPRHKITKRGQNVTFRCDPISEHNRLYWYRQTLGQGPEFLTYFQNEAQLEKSRLLSDRFSAERPKGSFSTLEIQRTEQGDSAMYLCASSLEGTEQYFGPGTRLTVT.

CDR3 sequence (DNA): TGTGCCAGCAGCGGTCTTGGAGGGAGCACTGAAGCTTTCTTT. This encodes CASSGLGGSTEAFF. This chain links TRBV5-6 with TRBJ1-1; no definite D call. In germline, CDR1 is SGHDT, CDR2 YYEEEE. The germline V and J ends were trimmed by 4 bases and 4 bases, with 14 bases remaining between them. The CDR3 covers 14 residues. The whole variable domain, remainder taken from reference TRBV5-6 and TRBJ1-1, is DAGVTQSPTHLIKTRGQQVTLRCSPKSGHDTVSWYQQALGQGPQFIFQYYEEEERQRGNFPDRFSGHQFPNYSSELNVNALLLGDSALYLCASSGLGGSTEAFFGQGTRLTVV.

The DNA for the CDR3 is TGTGCCAGTTCGGGGCAGGGAGCCGAGCAGTACTTC. This encodes CASSGQGAEQYF. The gene calls are TRBV19 and TRBJ2-7; the D call may be TRBD1 or TRBD2 (5 bases each). The CDR3 contains 12 residues. CDR1 is LNHDA and CDR2 is SQIVND in the germline V gene (reference sequence). With 8 bases removed from V and 6 bases from J, the gap between germline ends came to 14 bases.

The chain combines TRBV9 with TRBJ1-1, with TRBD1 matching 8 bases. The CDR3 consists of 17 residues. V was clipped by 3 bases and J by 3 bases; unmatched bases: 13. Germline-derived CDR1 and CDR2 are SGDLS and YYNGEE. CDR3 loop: CASSDGQGGLSDTEAFF. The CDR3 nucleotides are TGTGCCAGCAGCGATGGACAGGGTGGCCTTTCCGACACTGAAGCTTTCTTT.

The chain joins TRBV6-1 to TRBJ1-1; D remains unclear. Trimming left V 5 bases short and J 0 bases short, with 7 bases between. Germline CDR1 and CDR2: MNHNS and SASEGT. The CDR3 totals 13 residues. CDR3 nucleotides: TGTGCCAGCAGTTTCGGTCTGAACACTGAAGCTTTCTTT. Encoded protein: CASSFGLNTEAFF.

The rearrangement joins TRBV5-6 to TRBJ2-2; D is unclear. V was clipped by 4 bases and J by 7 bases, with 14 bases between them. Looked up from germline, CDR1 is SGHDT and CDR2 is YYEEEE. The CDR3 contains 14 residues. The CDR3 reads CASSPDGHLGELFF. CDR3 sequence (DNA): TGTGCCAGCAGCCCCGACGGCCACCTCGGGGAGCTGTTTTTT.

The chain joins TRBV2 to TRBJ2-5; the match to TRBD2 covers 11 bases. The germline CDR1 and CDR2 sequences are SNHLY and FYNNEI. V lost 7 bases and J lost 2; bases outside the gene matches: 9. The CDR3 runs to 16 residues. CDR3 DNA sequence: TGTGCCAGCATAGGGACTAGCGGAATTATACAAGAGACCCAGTACTTC. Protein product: CASIGTSGIIQETQYF.

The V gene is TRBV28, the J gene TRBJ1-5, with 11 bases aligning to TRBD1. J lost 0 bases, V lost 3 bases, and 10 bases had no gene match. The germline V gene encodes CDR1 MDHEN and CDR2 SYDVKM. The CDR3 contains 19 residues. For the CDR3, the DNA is TGTGCCAGCAGTTTCCCCTGGACAGGGGGCCCTTATAGCAATCAGCCCCAGCATTTT. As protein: CASSFPWTGGPYSNQPQHF.

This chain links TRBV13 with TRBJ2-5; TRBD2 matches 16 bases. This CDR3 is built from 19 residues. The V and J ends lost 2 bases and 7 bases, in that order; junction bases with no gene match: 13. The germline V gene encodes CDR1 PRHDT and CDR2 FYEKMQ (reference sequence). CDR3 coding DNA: TGTGCCAGCAGCTTATCATCGTCGGGACTAGCGGGGGGGCTGGGGACCCAGTACTTC. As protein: CASSLSSSGLAGGLGTQYF.

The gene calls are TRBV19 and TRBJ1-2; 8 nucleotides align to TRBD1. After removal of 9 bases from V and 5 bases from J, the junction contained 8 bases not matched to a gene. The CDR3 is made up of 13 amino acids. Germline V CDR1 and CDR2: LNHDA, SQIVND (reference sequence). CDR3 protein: CASRLGQDYGYTF. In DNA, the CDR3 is TGTGCCAGCCGACTGGGACAGGATTATGGCTACACCTTC. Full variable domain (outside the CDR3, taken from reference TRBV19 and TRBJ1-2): DGGITQSPKYLFRKEGQNVTLSCEQNLNHDAMYWYRQDPGQGLRLIYYSQIVNDFQKGDIAEGYSVSREKKESFPLTVTSAQKNPTAFYLCASRLGQDYGYTFGSGTRLTVV.

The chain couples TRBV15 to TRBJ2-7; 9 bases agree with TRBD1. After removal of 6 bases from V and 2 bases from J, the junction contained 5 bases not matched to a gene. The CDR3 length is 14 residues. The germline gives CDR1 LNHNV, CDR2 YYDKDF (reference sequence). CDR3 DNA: TGTGCCACCAGTCCCGGGACAGGGCCCTACGAGCAGTACTTC. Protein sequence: CATSPGTGPYEQYF.

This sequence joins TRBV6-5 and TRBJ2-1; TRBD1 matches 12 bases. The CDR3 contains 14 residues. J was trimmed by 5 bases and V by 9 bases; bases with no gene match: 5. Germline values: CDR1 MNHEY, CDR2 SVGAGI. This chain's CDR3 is CASRGQGANNEQFF. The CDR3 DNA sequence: TGTGCCAGTAGGGGACAGGGGGCAAACAATGAGCAGTTCTTC.

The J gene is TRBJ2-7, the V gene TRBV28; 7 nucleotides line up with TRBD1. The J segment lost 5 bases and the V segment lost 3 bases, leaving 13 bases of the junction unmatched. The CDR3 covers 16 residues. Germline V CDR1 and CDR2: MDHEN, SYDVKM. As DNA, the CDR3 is TGTGCCAGCAGTTTCTTTCTCCAGGGGGAAAGCCACGAGCAGTACTTC. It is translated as CASSFFLQGESHEQYF. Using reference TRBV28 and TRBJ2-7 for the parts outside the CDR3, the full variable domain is DVKVTQSSRYLVKRTGEKVFLECVQDMDHENMFWYRQDPGLGLRLIYFSYDVKMKEKGDIPEGYSVSREKKERFSLILESASTNQTSMYLCASSFFLQGESHEQYFGPGTRLTVT.

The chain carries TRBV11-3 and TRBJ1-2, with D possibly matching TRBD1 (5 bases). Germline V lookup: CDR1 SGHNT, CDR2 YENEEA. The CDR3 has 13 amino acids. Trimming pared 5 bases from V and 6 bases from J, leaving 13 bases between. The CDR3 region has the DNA TGTGCCAGCAGCATAAGGGACCGAGATGGCTACACCTTC. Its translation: CASSIRDRDGYTF.

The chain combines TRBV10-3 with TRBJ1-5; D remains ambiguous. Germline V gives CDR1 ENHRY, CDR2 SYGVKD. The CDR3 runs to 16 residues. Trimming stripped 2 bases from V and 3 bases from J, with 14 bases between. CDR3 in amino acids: CAISEIIKGSNQPQHF. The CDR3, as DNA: TGTGCCATCAGTGAGATAATTAAAGGTTCCAATCAGCCCCAGCATTTT.

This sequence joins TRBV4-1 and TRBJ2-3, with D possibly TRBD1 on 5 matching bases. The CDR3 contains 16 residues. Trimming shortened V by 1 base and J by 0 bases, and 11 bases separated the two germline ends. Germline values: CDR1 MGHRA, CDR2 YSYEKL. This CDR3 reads CASSQATVPSTDTQYF. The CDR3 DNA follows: TGCGCCAGCAGCCAAGCGACAGTCCCTAGCACAGATACGCAGTATTTT.

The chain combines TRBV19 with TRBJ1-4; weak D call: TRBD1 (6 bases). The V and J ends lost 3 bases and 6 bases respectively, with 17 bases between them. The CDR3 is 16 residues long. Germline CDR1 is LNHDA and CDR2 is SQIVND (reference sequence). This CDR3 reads CASSIGGRALDEKLFF. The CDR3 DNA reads TGTGCCAGTAGTATCGGGGGCAGGGCTCTGGATGAAAAACTGTTTTTT.

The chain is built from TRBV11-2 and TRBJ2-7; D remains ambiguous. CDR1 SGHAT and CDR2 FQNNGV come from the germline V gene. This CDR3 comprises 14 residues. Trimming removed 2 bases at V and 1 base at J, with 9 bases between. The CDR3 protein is CASSLPDGSYEQYF. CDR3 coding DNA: TGTGCCAGCAGCTTACCGGACGGTTCCTACGAGCAGTACTTC.